This TCR beta chain was recorded in a study of shared clonotypes between healthy human individuals. General study findings and limits: Naive subsets generally had larger estimated richness than memory subsets.

Sorted subsets were amplified in replicate PCRs using 150 to 250 ng DNA, tens of thousands of T cell genomes. The data were produced by immunoSEQ multiplex PCR, yet TCRdb's version contains in-frame clones alone and is incomplete. Here the sample spans just over 95,000 clones, under 80% being singletons. A word on this clone: Antigen specificity is unknown.

Per germline, CDR1 SQVTM and CDR2 ANQGSEA. The CDR3 loop spans 12 amino acids. V was pared by 6 bases and J by 4 bases, with 12 bases between. The sequencing input was memory CD8+ T cells sorted from blood. Documented subset: CD45RO+ cells pooled with CCR7-negative TemRA cells. The sequence came from a man in his thirties or forties in good health. The J gene is TRBJ2-5, the V gene TRBV29-1; D is tentatively TRBD1 or TRBD2 (6 bases each). CDR3 sequence: CSVLQGGETQYF. Here the CDR3 DNA reads TGCAGCGTACTACAGGGAGGAGAGACCCAGTACTTC.